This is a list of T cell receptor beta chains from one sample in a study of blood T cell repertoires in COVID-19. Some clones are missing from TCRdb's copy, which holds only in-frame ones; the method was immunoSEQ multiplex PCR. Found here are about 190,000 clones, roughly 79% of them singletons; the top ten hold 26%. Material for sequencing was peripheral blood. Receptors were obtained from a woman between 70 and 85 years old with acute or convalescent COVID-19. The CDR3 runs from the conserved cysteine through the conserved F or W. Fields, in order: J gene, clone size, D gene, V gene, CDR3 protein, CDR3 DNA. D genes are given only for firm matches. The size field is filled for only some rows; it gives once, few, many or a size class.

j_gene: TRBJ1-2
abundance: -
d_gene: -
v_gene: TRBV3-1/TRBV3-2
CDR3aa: CASSQDHTGNGYTF
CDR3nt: TGTGCCAGCAGCCAAGATCACACAGGGAATGGCTACACCTTC

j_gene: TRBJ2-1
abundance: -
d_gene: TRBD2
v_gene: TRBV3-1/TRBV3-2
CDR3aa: CASSQGASGSSYNEQFF
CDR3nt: TGTGCCAGCAGCCAAGGGGCTAGCGGGAGCTCCTACAATGAGCAGTTCTTC

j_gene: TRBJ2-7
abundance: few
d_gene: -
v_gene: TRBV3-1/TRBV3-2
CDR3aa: CASSQRLLLEQYF
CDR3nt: TGTGCCAGCAGCCAACGACTGCTTCTCGAGCAGTACTTC

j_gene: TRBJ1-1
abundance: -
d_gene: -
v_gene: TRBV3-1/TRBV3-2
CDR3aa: CASSQQGPKRGTEAFF
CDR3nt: TGTGCCAGCAGCCAACAGGGGCCCAAAAGGGGCACTGAAGCTTTCTTT

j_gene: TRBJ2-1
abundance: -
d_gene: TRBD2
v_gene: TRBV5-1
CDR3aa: CASSLLAGESYEQFF
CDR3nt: TGCGCCAGCAGCTTACTAGCGGGAGAGTCATATGAGCAGTTCTTC

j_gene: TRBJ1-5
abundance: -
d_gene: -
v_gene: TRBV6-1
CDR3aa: CASSESQGWNQPQHF
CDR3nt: TGTGCCAGCAGTGAAAGCCAGGGTTGGAATCAGCCCCAGCATTTT

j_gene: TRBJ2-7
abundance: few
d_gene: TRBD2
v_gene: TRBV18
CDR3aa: CASSPRTSGYRAEQYF
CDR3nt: TGTGCCAGCTCACCACGGACTAGCGGCTACAGGGCCGAGCAGTACTTC

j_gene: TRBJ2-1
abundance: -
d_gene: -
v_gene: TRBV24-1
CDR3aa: CATSDLLRAGNEQFF
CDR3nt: TGTGCCACCAGTGATTTGCTGAGGGCGGGTAATGAGCAGTTCTTC

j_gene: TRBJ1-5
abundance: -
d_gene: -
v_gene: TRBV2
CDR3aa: CASGVQGLGNQPQHF
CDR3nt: TGTGCCAGCGGCGTGCAGGGTCTGGGCAATCAGCCCCAGCATTTT

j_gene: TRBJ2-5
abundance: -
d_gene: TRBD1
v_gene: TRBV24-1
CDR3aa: CATSAIDRGNVETQYF
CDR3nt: TGTGCCACCAGTGCCATAGACAGGGGGAATGTGGAGACCCAGTACTTC

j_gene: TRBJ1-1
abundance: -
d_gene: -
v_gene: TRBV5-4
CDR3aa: CASSWVGQNTEAFF
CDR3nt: TGTGCCAGCAGCTGGGTGGGACAGAACACTGAAGCTTTCTTT

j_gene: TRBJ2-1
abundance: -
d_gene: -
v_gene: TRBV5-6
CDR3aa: CASSLAGSGYNEQFF
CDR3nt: TGTGCCAGCAGCTTGGCGGGTTCGGGCTACAATGAGCAGTTCTTC

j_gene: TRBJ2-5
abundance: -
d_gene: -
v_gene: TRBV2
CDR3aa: CASTATPRTQETQYF
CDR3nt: TGTGCCAGCACCGCGACCCCGCGGACTCAAGAGACCCAGTACTTC

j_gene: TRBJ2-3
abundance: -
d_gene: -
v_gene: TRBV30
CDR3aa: CAWSKEGETDTQYF
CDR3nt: TGTGCCTGGAGTAAAGAGGGAGAAACAGATACGCAGTATTTT

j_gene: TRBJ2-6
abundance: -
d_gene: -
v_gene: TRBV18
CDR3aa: CASSPVQAINSGANVLTF
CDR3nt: TGTGCCAGCTCACCAGTCCAGGCAATCAACTCTGGGGCCAACGTCCTGACTTTC

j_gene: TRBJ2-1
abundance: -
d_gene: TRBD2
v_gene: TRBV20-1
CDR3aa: CSASRGGRVSEQFF
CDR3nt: TGCAGTGCTAGTCGAGGCGGGAGGGTGAGTGAGCAGTTCTTC

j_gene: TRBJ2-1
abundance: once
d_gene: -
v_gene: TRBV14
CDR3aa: CASSPTRVHFFF
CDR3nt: TGTGCCAGCAGCCCAACCCGAGTTCATTTTTTCTTC

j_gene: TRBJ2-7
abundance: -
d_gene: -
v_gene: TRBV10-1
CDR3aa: CASSESISLEYEQYF
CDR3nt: TGCGCCAGCAGTGAGTCGATTAGCCTTGAATACGAGCAGTACTTC